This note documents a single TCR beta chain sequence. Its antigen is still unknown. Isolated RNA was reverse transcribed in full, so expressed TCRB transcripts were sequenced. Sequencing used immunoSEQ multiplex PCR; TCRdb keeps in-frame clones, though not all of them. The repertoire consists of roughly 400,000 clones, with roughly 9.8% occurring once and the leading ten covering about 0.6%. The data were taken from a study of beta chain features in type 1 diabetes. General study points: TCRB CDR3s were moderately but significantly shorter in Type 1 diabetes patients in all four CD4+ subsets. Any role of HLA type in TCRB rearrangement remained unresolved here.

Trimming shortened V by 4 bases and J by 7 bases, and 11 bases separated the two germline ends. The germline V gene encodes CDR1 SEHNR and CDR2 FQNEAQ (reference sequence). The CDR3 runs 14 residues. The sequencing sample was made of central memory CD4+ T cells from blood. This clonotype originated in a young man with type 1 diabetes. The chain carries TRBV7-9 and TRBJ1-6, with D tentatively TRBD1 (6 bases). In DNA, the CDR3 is TGTGCCAGCAGCTACACAGGGAAAAATTCACCCCTCCACTTT. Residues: CASSYTGKNSPLHF.